This T cell receptor beta chain was identified during a study of response to subunit inactivated influenza vaccine. The V and J ends lost 3 bases and 5 bases, in that order; junction bases with no gene match: 8. Germline-derived CDR1 and CDR2 are SGDLS and YYNGEE. This CDR3 has 15 amino acids. The sample holds a few counts of this clonotype. Its antigen is undetermined. Study-wide results and limits: After each seasonal influenza vaccination, few new T cells are recruited, the authors suggested.

TCRdb ran MiXCR on the RT-PCR reads and lists one entry per CDR3 protein. Found here are more than 450,000 distinct CDR3 sequences, around 8% of them singletons; the top ten hold approximately 12%. The sequence came from a man aged 45 to 75 who received an inactivated influenza vaccine. The sample was PBMCs from blood, taken less than 30 months after vaccination. J is TRBJ2-5 and V is TRBV9; 9 nucleotides line up with TRBD1. The CDR3 loop is CASSGSGTGSETQYF. The CDR3 DNA sequence: TGTGCCAGCAGCGGGTCCGGGACAGGGTCTGAGACCCAGTACTTC.